This entry lists 8 T cell receptor beta chains sequenced from one sample in a study of T cells after posttransplantation cyclophosphamide (dated by TCRdb to 2016 to 2017). Library method: the immunoSEQ multiplex PCR assay. TCRdb mirrors the immuneACCESS table, restricted to in-frame sequences. Some clones are absent from its copies; in checked studies, under half trace to an unresolved V gene, and the reason for the others is unknown. For this sample the table reports approximately 41,000 clones, with no clone seen just once. Of the sample, roughly 2.5% falls within the top ten clones. Sequencing was performed on PBMCs. Receptors were obtained from a man over 45 in good health, CMV-negative, and a related stem cell transplant donor.

Many counts were recorded for this clone. The chain combines TRBV2 with TRBJ2-1; TRBD2 agrees at 13 bases. With 6 bases clipped from V and 10 bases from J, the junction kept 9 bases outside the gene matches. This CDR3 is built from 15 residues. In germline, CDR1 is SNHLY, CDR2 FYNNEI. CDR3 DNA: TGTGCCAGCAGCCTATTGACTAGCGGGGGGCCCGAGCAGTTCTTC. This translates into CASSLLTSGGPEQFF.

This clone was recorded at least ten times. The V and J genes are TRBV7-2 and TRBJ1-1; D is ambiguous. The CDR3 loop spans 12 amino acids. V was trimmed by 4 bases and J by 8 bases, leaving 11 bases between them. CDR1 is SGHTA, CDR2 FQGNSA, per germline. CDR3 sequence: CASSSPTKEAFF. In nucleotides, the CDR3 is TGTGCCAGCAGCTCCCCTACCAAGGAAGCTTTCTTT.

In its sample, this clone was seen many times. This chain connects TRBV5-6 to TRBJ1-3; TRBD1 agrees at 8 bases. The germline V gene encodes CDR1 SGHDT and CDR2 YYEEEE. With V trimmed by 0 bases and J by 0 bases, 5 bases remained unmatched. There are 17 residues in the CDR3. CDR3 sequence: CASSLVQGVSSGNTIYF. Here the CDR3 DNA reads TGTGCCAGCAGCTTGGTACAGGGGGTGAGCTCTGGAAACACCATATATTTT.

This clone was counted ten times or more. The genes are TRBV5-6 and TRBJ2-1; D unresolved. Germline V CDR1 and CDR2: SGHDT, YYEEEE. Trimming removed 2 bases at V and 8 bases at J, with 20 bases between. The CDR3 loop spans 16 amino acids. The CDR3 here is CASSFGSRFDGDEQFF. CDR3 DNA sequence: TGTGCCAGCAGCTTCGGGTCGAGGTTCGATGGTGATGAGCAGTTCTTC.

In this sample, this clone turned up many times. This rearrangement joins TRBV2 to TRBJ1-2; no firm D call. With 6 bases removed from V and 7 bases from J, the gap between germline ends came to 9 bases. The CDR3 extends over 11 amino acids. Germline V gene lookup returns CDR1 SNHLY and CDR2 FYNNEI. As DNA, the CDR3 is TGTGCCAGCAGCGCGGGGAGTGGCTACACCTTC. As protein: CASSAGSGYTF. The whole variable domain, remainder taken from reference TRBV2 and TRBJ1-2, is EPEVTQTPSHQVTQMGQEVILRCVPISNHLYFYWYRQILGQKVEFLVSFYNNEISEKSEIFDDQFSVERPDGSNFTLKIRSTKLEDSAMYFCASSAGSGYTFGSGTRLTVV.

This clone was detected many times. V usage is TRBV18 and J usage is TRBJ2-5, with 11 bases identical to TRBD1. CDR3 length: 16 amino acids. In germline, CDR1 is KGHSH, CDR2 LQKENI. The junction had 6 bases not matched to a gene; V was cut back by 6 bases and J by 0 bases. CDR3 residues: CASSPGTGGHQETQYF. The CDR3 DNA is TGTGCCAGCTCGCCTGGGACAGGGGGACACCAAGAGACCCAGTACTTC.

This clone was counted at least ten times. V is TRBV12-5 and J is TRBJ2-7; 9 nucleotides align to TRBD2. Unmatched junction bases numbered 22, after V lost 0 bases and J lost 4 bases. The germline gives CDR1 LGHNT, CDR2 FRNRAP. The CDR3 length is 21 residues. The CDR3 sequence is CASGLVIWTHGPGAGGYEQYF. CDR3 DNA: TGTGCTAGTGGTTTGGTAATTTGGACCCACGGGCCAGGAGCGGGAGGTTACGAGCAGTACTTC.

The sample holds many counts of this clone. The rearrangement uses TRBV4-1 and TRBJ1-2; 10 bases line up with TRBD1. The CDR3 runs 15 residues. Germline CDR1 reads MGHRA; CDR2 reads YSYEKL. Losses at the gene ends were 1 base for V and 7 bases for J; bases not matched to a gene: 6. CDR3 protein: CASSQAWDRGSGYTF. DNA for the CDR3: TGCGCCAGCAGCCAAGCGTGGGACAGGGGCTCTGGCTACACCTTC.